One sample yielded the 3 T cell receptor beta chains listed below, sequenced in a study of shared clonotypes between healthy human individuals. CD8 cells classed as naive were CD45RO-negative and positively selected for CCR7, excluding terminally differentiated effector memory CD45RA+ cells. TCRdb keeps only in-frame clones here, not all; method: immunoSEQ multiplex PCR. The repertoire holds over 2 million clones, with about 94% as singletons. The material sequenced was naive CD8+ T cells sorted from blood. The receptors were sampled from a man between 18 and 35 years old in good health.

This clone came up once. This chain uses TRBV4-3 with TRBJ1-1; D uncertain. V lost 0 bases and J lost 0, with 11 bases in between. Germline CDR1 is LGHNA and CDR2 is YSLEER. The CDR3 loop spans 16 amino acids. As DNA, the CDR3 is TGCGCCAGCAGCCAAGAATGGGCGGGATTGAACACTGAAGCTTTCTTT. Protein: CASSQEWAGLNTEAFF.

The chain is built from TRBV2 and TRBJ2-5; D not certain. The length of the CDR3 is 15 residues. Germline V CDR1 and CDR2: SNHLY, FYNNEI. With 3 bases removed from V and 2 bases from J, the gap between germline ends came to 13 bases. CDR3 DNA: TGTGCCAGCAGTGACCCGTCGACTCGACAAGAGACCCAGTACTTC. It yields the protein CASSDPSTRQETQYF.

As regards this clone: A much bigger clone sits one base away, suggesting this may be a read error. Other DNA sequences in this specimen translate into the identical CDR3. This chain links TRBV7-3 with TRBJ2-3; D is undetermined. This CDR3 comprises 12 residues. Trimming cost V 2 bases and J 3 bases, with 3 bases left between them. CDR1 is SGHTA and CDR2 is FQGTGA in the germline V gene. In nucleotides, the CDR3 is TGTGCCAGCAGCTTAGGTACAGATACGCAGTATTTT. Protein sequence: CASSLGTDTQYF.